This T cell receptor beta chain came from a study of shared clonotypes between healthy human individuals (dated by TCRdb to the early 2020s). At the level of the whole study: A couple of women and a few men aged 18 to 49 years were included in the cohort. For each donor, three plates each were used for CD4 naive and CD4 memory, two plates were used for CD8 naive, and one plate was used for CD8 memory. The study deeply sequenced blood TCR repertoires of about 5 healthy adults to estimate repertoire size and the extent of clonotype sharing between individuals. Libraries were prepared and TCR repertoires were sequenced by different laboratories using diverse techniques, in order to increase sequencing depth and limit assay-specific biases. Leukapheresis yielded between about 0.85 and 10 billion PBMCs per donor.

Summary of the overall study and its limitations: Pairwise subsampling indicated that sequencing depth was expected to affect the degree of clonotype sharing among donors. Rarefaction of sorted-subset datasets indicated incomplete sequencing despite the large sequencing depth. Higher generation probabilities were observed for clonotypes shared by all four sorted-subset donors than for non-shared clonotypes. The genetic and exposure-history diversity represented was limited by the small number of donors. When a handful of donors were compared, the shared fraction of clonotypes was roughly 4.8% for naive CD4, 3% to 4% for naive CD8, 2.3% for memory CD4, and around 0.37% for memory CD8. Naive subsets generally had larger estimated clonotype richness than memory subsets did. Sampling was limited to blood, and TCR repertoires in tissue likely differ from TCR repertoires in blood.

On this clone: Its antigen specificity is not known. The sample holds no much larger clone one base away, and base qualities are not on file.

Donors were healthy HIV-negative adults with no recently reported acute infections or vaccinations. Only Caucasian adults living in Nashville, Tennessee, USA were represented among the donors. CD4+ T cells were enriched by magnetic negative selection, after which naive cells were positively selected on CD45RA and the negative fraction was taken as the memory subset. Blood was obtained by leukapheresis, after which PBMCs were separated by Ficoll-Histopaque density gradient centrifugation and cryopreserved in liquid nitrogen vapor phase. Analytical flow cytometry was used to check the purity and quantity of every magnetically sorted T cell population. Each sorted fraction had its genomic DNA isolated and then quantified by UV absorbance on a Nanodrop 2000c. Its CDR3 holds 16 amino acids, cysteine through phenylalanine. The kept DNA is CDR3 alone, 48 bases in frame from the first base. V and J are trimmed by 1 base and 4 bases, and the gene matches miss 8 bases of the junction. The germline V gene encodes CDR1 SGHDT and CDR2 YYEEEE.

Using the deep immunoSEQ assay, multiplex PCR amplified TCR CDR3 regions from genomic DNA. For each cell subset, the extracted genomic DNA was distributed evenly across all wells of several immunoSEQ 96-well plates, and each plate served as one replicate. Each replicate PCR for sorted subsets received around 200 ng genomic DNA, equal to about 30,000 T cell genomes. The purified libraries were quantified using a Qubit 3.0 fluorometer, sized with a Bioanalyzer 2100, and then quantified again using the KAPA Library Quantification kit. Every immunoSEQ 96-well plate was sequenced on a dedicated single-read 150-cycle Illumina NextSeq 550 flow cell. Concerning the study's data processing: The immunoSEQ output contained only junctional sequences without quality scores, so filtering could not match that applied to full-length reads. To assign V/J genes and CDR3, sequences were annotated against IMGT germline references using PyIR, a Python wrapper for IgBLAST v1.9. Reads with weak V/J assignments (E-value above 1e-6), missing CDR3, stop codons, out-of-frame junctions, or ambiguous translated residues were removed. V3J clonotypes were defined by identical inferred V gene, J gene, and CDR3 amino acid sequence. The percentage overlap between two repertoires was calculated by dividing the number of shared unique clonotypes by the size of the smaller repertoire. Three approaches were used to assess repertoire richness: RTK rarefaction, the Chao1 estimator, and Recon v2.1 estimates of unobserved clonotypes. Generation probabilities for all TCRbeta clonotypes obtained by the gDNA method from a handful of donors were computed using OLGA. As stored in TCRdb, this immuneACCESS dataset retains in-frame rearrangements with V and J assigned. A fraction of the clones does not appear; measured against another copy, unresolved V genes explain less than half of the discrepancy, and the remainder lacks a known reason. V and J calls plus clone size are reproduced from that table; the DNA served to infer D and trimming. The sample has about 1.1 million clones on record, approximately 75% of them singletons. In total, the top ten clones hold approximately 0.9% of the sample.

The origin of this receptor is a man aged 18 to 30 in good health. Some clones in this sample may be carry-over from other donors' samples. This sequence uses TRBV5-6 and TRBJ2-5; 9 bases in the junction line up with TRBD2. Sequenced input: memory CD4+ T cells from PBMCs. The cell subset or site label here, explained by the study, means: CD45RA-negative fraction. The nucleotides read TGTGCCAGCAGCTTGCAGACTAGCGGCTCGGGAGAGACCCAGTACTTC. This encodes CASSLQTSGSGETQYF. When the CDR3 is completed using the reference TRBV5-6 and TRBJ2-5 genes on either side, the full variable domain is DAGVTQSPTHLIKTRGQQVTLRCSPKSGHDTVSWYQQALGQGPQFIFQYYEEEERQRGNFPDRFSGHQFPNYSSELNVNALLLGDSALYLCASSLQTSGSGETQYFGPGTRLLVL.